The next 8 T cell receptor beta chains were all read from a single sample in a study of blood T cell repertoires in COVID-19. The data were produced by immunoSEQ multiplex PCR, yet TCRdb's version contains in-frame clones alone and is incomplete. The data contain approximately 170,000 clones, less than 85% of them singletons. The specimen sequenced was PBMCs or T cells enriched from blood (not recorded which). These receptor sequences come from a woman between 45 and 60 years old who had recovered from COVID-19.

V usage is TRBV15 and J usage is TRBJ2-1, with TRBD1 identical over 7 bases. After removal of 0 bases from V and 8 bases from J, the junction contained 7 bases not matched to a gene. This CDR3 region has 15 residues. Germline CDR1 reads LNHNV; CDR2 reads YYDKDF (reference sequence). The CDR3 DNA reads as TGTGCCACCAGCAGAGATCCGGAAGGGGGCGATGAGCAGTTCTTC. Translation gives CATSRDPEGGDEQFF. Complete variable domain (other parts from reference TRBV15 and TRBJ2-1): DAMVIQNPRYQVTQFGKPVTLSCSQTLNHNVMYWYQQKSSQAPKLLFHYYDKDFNNEADTPDNFQSRRPNTSFCFLDIRSPGLGDTAMYLCATSRDPEGGDEQFFGPGTRLTVL.

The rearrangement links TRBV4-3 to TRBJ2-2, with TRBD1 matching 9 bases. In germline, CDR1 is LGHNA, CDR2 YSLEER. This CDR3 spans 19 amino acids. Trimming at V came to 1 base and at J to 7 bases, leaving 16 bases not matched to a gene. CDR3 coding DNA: TGCGCCAGCAGCCAAGCACTCCCGGGGATCCGACAGGGGGACGGGGAGCTGTTTTTT. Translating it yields CASSQALPGIRQGDGELFF.

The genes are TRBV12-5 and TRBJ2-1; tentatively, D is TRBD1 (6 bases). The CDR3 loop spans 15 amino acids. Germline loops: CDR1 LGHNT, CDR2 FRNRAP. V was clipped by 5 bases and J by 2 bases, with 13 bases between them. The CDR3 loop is CASGGGLHPYNEQFF. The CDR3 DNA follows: TGTGCTAGTGGTGGGGGCCTGCACCCCTACAATGAGCAGTTCTTC.

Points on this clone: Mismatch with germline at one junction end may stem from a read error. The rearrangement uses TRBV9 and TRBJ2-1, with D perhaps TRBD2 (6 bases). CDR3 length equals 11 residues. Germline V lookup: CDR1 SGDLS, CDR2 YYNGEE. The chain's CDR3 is CSSGVYNEQFF. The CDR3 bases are TGCAGTAGCGGAGTCTACAATGAGCAGTTCTTC. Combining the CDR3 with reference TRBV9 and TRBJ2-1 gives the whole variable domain DSGVTQTPKHLITATGQRVTLRCSPRSGDLSVYWYQQSLDQGLQFLIQYYNGEERAKGNILERFSAQQFPDLHSELNLSSLELGDSALYFCSSGVYNEQFFGPGTRLTVL.

The CDR3 spells CASSLDAQANTEAFF. Here the CDR3 DNA reads TGTGCCAGCAGCTTAGATGCTCAGGCAAACACTGAAGCTTTCTTT. The gene calls are TRBV11-2 and TRBJ1-1; the D is unclear. Germline CDR1 SGHAT, CDR2 FQNNGV. The CDR3 totals 15 residues. V was cut by 0 bases and J by 2 bases, with 10 bases left in between.

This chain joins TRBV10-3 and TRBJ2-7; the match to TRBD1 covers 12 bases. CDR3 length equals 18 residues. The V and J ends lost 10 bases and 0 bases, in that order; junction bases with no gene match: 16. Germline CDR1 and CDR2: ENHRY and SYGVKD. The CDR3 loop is CATASGDRGRRSSYEQYV. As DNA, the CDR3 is TGTGCCACCGCCTCGGGGGACAGGGGGCGTAGAAGCTCCTACGAGCAGTACGTC.

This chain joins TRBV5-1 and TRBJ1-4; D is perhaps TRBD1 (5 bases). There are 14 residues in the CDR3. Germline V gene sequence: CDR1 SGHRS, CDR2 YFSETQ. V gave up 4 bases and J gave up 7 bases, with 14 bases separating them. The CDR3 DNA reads TGCGCCAGCAGCCCGGGAGCGGGGCTTGAAAAACTGTTTTTT. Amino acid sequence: CASSPGAGLEKLFF.

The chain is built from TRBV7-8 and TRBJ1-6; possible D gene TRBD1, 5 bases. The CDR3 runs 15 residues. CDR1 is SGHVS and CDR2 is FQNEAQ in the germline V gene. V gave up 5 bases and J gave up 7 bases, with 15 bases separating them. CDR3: CASSPVGLNNSPLHF. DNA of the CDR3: TGTGCCAGCAGCCCGGTGGGACTAAACAATTCACCCCTCCACTTT. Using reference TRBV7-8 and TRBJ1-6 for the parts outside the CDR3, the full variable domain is GAGVSQSPRYKVAKRGQDVALRCDPISGHVSLFWYQQALGQGPEFLTYFQNEAQLDKSGLPSDRFFAERPEGSVSTLKIQRTQQEDSAVYLCASSPVGLNNSPLHFGNGTRLTVT.